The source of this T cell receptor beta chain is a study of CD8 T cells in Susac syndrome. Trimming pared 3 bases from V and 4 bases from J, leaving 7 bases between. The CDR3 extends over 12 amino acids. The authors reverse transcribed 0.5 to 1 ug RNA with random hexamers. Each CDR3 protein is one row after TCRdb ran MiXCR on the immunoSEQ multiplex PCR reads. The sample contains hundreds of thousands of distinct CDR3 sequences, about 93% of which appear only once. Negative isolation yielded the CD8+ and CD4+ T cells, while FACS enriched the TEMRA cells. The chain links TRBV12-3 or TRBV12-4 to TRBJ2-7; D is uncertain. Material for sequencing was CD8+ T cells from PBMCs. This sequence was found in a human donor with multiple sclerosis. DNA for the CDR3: TGTGCCAGCAGTTTTACGGTATACGAGCAGTACTTC. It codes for CASSFTVYEQYF.